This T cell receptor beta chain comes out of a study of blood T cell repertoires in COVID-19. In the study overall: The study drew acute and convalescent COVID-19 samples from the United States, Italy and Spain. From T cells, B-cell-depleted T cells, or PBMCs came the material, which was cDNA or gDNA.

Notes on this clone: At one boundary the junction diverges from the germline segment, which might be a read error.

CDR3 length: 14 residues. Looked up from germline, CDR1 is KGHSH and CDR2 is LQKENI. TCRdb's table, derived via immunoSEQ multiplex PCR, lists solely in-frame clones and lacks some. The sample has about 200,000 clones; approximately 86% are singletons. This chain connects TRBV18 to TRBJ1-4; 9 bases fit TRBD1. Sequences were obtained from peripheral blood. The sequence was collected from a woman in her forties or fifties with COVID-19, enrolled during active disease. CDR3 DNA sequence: TGTGCCAGCTCGCCACCGGGACAGGGTGAAAAACTGTTTTTT. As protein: CASSPPGQGEKLFF.